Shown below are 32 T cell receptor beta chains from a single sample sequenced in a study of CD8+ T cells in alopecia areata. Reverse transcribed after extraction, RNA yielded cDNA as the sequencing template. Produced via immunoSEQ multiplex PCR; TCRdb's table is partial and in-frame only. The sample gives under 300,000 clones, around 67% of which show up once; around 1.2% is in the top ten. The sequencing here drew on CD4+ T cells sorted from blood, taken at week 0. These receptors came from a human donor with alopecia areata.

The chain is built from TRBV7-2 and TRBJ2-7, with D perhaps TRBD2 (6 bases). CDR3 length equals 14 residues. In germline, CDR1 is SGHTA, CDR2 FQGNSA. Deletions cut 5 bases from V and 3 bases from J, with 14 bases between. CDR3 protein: CASSLRGRSYEQYF. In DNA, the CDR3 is TGTGCCAGCAGCCTTAGAGGGAGGAGCTACGAGCAGTACTTC.

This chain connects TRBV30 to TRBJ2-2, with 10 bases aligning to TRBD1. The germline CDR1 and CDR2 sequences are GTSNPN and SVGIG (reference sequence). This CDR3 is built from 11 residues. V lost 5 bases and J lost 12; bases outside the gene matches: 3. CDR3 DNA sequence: TGTGCCTGGGGACAGGGGGGGAAGCTGTTTTTT. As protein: CAWGQGGKLFF. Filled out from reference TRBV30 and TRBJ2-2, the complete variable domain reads SQTIHQWPATLVQPVGSPLSLECTVEGTSNPNLYWYRQAAGRGLQLLFYSVGIGQISSEVPQNLSASRPQDRQFILSSKKLLLSDSGFYLCAWGQGGKLFFGEGSRLTVL.

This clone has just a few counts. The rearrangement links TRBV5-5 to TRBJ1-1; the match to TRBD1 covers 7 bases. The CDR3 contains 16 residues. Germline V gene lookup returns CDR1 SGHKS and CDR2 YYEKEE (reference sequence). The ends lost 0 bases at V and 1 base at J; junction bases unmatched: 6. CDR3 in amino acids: CASSLGETGRNTEAFF. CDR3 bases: TGTGCCAGCAGCTTGGGGGAGACAGGGAGGAACACTGAAGCTTTCTTT.

The CDR3 loop is CASSINGVFSGANVLTF. CDR3 DNA: TGTGCCAGTAGTATAAATGGGGTATTCTCTGGGGCCAACGTCCTGACTTTC. The V gene is TRBV19, the J gene TRBJ2-6, with D unresolved. The CDR3 extends over 17 amino acids. Germline CDR1 and CDR2: LNHDA and SQIVND (reference sequence). The V gene lost 2 bases and the J gene lost 0 bases, with 11 bases spanning the gap.

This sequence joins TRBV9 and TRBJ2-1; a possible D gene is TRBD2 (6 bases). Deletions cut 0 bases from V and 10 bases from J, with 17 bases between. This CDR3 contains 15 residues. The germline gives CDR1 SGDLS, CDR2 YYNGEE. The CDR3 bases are TGTGCCAGCAGCGTAGCCTCTAGCGACGTGAGGGAGCAGTTCTTC. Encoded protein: CASSVASSDVREQFF.

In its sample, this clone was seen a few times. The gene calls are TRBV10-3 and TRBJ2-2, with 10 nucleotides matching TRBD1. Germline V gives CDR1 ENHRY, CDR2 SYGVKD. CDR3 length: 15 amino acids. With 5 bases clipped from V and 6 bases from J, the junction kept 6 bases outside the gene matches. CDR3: CAISTGTGVSGELFF. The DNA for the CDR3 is TGTGCCATCAGTACCGGGACAGGGGTATCCGGGGAGCTGTTTTTT.

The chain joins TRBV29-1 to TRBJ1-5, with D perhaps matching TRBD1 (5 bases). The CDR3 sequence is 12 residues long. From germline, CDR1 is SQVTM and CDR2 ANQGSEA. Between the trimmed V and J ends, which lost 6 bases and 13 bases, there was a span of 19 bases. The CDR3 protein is CSVAGPGEAQHF. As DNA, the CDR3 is TGCAGCGTCGCGGGACCCGGAGAGGCTCAGCATTTT.

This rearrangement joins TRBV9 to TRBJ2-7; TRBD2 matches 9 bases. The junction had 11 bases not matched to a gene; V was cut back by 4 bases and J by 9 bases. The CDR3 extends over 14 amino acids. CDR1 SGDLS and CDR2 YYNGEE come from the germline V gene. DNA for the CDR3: TGTGCCAGCAGCCGGCGGGGGGGAACCTTTCGGCAGTACTTC. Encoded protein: CASSRRGGTFRQYF.

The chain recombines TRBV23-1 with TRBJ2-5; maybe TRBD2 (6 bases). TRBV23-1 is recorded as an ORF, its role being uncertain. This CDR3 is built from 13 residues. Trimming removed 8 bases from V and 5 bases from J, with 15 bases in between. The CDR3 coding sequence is TGCGCCAGCGCTCTGGGACTGCGGGAGACCCAGTACTTC. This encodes CASALGLRETQYF.

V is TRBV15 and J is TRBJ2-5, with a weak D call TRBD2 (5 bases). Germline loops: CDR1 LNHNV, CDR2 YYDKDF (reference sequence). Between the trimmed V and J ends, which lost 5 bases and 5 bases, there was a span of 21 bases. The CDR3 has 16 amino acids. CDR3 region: CATSRETQVGLETQYF. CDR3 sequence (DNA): TGTGCCACCAGCCGGGAAACCCAGGTAGGCCTGGAGACCCAGTACTTC. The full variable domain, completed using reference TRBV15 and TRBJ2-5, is DAMVIQNPRYQVTQFGKPVTLSCSQTLNHNVMYWYQQKSSQAPKLLFHYYDKDFNNEADTPDNFQSRRPNTSFCFLDIRSPGLGDTAMYLCATSRETQVGLETQYFGPGTRLLVL.

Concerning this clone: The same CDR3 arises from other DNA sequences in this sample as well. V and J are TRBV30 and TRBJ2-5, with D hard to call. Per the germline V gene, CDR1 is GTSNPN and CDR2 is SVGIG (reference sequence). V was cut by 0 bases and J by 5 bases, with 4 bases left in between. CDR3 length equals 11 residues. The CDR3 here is CAWSVGETQYF. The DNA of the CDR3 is TGTGCCTGGAGTGTAGGCGAGACCCAGTACTTC.

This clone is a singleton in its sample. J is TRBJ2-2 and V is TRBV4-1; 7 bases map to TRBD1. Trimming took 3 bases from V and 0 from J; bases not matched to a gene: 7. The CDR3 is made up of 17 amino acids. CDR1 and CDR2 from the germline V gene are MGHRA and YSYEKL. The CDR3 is CASSHKKGQSNTGELFF. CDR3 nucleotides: TGCGCCAGCAGCCATAAAAAGGGACAGTCGAACACCGGGGAGCTGTTTTTT.

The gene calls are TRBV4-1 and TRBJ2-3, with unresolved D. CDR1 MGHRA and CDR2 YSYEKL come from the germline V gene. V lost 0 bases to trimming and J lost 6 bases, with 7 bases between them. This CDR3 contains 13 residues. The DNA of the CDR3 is TGCGCCAGCAGCCAAGAGGGGTCTGATACGCAGTATTTT. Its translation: CASSQEGSDTQYF.

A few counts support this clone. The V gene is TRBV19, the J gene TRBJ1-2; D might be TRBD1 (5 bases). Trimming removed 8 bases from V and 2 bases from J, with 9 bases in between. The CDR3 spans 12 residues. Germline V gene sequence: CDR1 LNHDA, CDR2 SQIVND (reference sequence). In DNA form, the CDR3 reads TGTGCCAGTGGGGGTCCGAACTATGGCTACACCTTC. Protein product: CASGGPNYGYTF. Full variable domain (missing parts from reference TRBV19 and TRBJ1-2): DGGITQSPKYLFRKEGQNVTLSCEQNLNHDAMYWYRQDPGQGLRLIYYSQIVNDFQKGDIAEGYSVSREKKESFPLTVTSAQKNPTAFYLCASGGPNYGYTFGSGTRLTVV.

CDR3 bases: TGTGCCAGCAGAACTAGCGGGGGAAATGAGCAGTTCTTC. Protein product: CASRTSGGNEQFF. This chain links TRBV7-2 with TRBJ2-1; 11 positions agree with TRBD2. This CDR3 spans 13 amino acids. With V trimmed by 6 bases and J by 7 bases, 2 bases remained unmatched. The V gene's germline CDR1 is SGHTA and CDR2 FQGNSA.

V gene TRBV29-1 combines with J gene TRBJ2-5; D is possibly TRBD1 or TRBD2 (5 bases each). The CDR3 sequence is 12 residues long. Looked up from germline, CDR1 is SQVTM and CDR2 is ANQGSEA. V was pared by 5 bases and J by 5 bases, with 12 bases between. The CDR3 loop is CSVYRGPETQYF. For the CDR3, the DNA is TGCAGCGTTTATCGGGGCCCGGAGACCCAGTACTTC.

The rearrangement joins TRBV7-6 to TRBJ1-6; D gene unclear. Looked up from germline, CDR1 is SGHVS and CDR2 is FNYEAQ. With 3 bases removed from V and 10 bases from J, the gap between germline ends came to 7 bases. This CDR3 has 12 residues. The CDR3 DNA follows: TGTGCCAGCAGCTTCCCCCTGTCACCCCTCCACTTT. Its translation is CASSFPLSPLHF.

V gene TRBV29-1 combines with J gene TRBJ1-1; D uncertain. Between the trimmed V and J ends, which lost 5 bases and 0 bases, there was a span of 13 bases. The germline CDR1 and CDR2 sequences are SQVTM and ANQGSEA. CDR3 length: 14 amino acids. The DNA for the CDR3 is TGCAGCGTTCGCCCCAGGACGGTGAACACTGAAGCTTTCTTT. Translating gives CSVRPRTVNTEAFF. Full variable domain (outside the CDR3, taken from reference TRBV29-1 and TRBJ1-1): SAVISQKPSRDICQRGTSLTIQCQVDSQVTMMFWYRQQPGQSLTLIATANQGSEATYESGFVIDKFPISRPNLTFSTLTVSNMSPEDSSIYLCSVRPRTVNTEAFFGQGTRLTVV.

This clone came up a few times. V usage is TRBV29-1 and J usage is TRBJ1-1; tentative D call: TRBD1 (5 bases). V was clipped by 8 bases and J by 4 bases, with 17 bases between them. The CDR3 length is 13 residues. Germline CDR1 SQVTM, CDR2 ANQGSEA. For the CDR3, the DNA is TGCAGCTACCGCCAAGACAGTTTCACTGAAGCTTTCTTT. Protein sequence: CSYRQDSFTEAFF.

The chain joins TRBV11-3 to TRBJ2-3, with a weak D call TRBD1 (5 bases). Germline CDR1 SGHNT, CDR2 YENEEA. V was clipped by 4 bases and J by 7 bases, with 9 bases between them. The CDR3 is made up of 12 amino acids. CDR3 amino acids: CASSSAGNTQYF. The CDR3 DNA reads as TGTGCCAGCAGCTCAGCAGGGAATACGCAGTATTTT.

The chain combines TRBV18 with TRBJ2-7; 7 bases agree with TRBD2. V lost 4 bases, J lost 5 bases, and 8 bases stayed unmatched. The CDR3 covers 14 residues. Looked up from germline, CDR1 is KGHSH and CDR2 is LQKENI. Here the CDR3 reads CASSLGGVPHEQYF. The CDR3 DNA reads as TGTGCCAGCTCACTGGGGGGGGTCCCCCACGAGCAGTACTTC.

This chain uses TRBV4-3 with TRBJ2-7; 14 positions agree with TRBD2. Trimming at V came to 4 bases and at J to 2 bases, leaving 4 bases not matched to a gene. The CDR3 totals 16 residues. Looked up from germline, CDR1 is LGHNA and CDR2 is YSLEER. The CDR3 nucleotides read TGCGCCAGCAGCCCGGGACTAGCGGGGGCCGCCTACGAGCAGTACTTC. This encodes CASSPGLAGAAYEQYF.

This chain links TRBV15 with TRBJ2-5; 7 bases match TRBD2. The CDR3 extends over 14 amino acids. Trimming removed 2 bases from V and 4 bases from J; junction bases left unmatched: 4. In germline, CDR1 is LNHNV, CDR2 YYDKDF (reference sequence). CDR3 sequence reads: CATSRRSGPETQYF. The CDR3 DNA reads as TGTGCCACCAGCAGACGTAGCGGGCCAGAGACCCAGTACTTC.

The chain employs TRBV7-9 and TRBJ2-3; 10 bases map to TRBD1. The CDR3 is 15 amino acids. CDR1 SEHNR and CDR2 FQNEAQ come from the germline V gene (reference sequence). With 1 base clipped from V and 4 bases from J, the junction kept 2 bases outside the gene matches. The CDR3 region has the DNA TGTGCCAGCAGCTTAGGGACAGGGGGATCAGATACGCAGTATTTT. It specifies CASSLGTGGSDTQYF.

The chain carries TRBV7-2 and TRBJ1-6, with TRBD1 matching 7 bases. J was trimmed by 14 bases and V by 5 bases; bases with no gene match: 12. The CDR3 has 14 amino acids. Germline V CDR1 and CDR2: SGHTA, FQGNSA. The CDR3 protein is CASSPRGGSFTLHF. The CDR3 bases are TGTGCCAGCAGCCCCAGGGGGGGCTCCTTCACCCTCCACTTT.

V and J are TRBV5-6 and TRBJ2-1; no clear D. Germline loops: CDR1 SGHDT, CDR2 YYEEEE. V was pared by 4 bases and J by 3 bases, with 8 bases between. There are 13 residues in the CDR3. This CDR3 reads CASSRDNYNEQFF. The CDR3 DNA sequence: TGTGCCAGCAGCAGAGACAACTACAATGAGCAGTTCTTC.

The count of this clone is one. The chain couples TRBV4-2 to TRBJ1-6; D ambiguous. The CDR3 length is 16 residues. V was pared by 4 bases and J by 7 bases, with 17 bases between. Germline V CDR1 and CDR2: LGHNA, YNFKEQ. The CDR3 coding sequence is TGTGCCAGCAGCCTGAGAGCGGGGATCTTAAATTCACCCCTCCACTTT. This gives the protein CASSLRAGILNSPLHF.

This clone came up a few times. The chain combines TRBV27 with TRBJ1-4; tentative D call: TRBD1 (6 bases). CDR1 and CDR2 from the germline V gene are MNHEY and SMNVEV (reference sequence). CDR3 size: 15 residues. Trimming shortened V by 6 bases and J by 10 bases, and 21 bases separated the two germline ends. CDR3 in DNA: TGTGCCAGCAGAGCCGTCCGGGGGGCCCAGGGAAAACTGTTTTTT. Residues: CASRAVRGAQGKLFF. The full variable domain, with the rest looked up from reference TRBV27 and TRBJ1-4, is EAQVTQNPRYLITVTGKKLTVTCSQNMNHEYMSWYRQDPGLGLRQIYYSMNVEVTDKGDVPEGYKVSRKEKRNFPLILESPSPNQTSLYFCASRAVRGAQGKLFFGSGTQLSVL.

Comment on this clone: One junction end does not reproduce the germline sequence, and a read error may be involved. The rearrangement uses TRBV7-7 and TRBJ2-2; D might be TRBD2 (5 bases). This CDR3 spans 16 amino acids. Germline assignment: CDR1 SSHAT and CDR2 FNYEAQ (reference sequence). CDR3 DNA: TGTGCTAGCAGCTTAGGCCCCCGGCCGGGAACCGGGGAGCTGTTTTTT. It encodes CASSLGPRPGTGELFF.

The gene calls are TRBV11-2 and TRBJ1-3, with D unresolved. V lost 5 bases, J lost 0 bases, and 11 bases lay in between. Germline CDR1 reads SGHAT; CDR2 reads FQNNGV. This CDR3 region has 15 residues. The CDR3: CASSSLKSSGNTIYF. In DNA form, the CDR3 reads TGTGCCAGCAGCAGTTTAAAGAGCTCTGGAAACACCATATATTTT. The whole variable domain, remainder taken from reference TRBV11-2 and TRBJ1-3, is EAGVAQSPRYKIIEKRQSVAFWCNPISGHATLYWYQQILGQGPKLLIQFQNNGVVDDSQLPKDRFSAERLKGVDSTLKIQPAKLEDSAVYLCASSSLKSSGNTIYFGEGSWLTVV.

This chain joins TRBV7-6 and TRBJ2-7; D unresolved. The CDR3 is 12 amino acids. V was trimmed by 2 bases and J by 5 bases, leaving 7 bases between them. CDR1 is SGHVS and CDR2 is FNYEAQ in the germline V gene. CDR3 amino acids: CASSLSPHEQYF. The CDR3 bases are TGTGCCAGCAGCTTATCTCCCCACGAGCAGTACTTC.

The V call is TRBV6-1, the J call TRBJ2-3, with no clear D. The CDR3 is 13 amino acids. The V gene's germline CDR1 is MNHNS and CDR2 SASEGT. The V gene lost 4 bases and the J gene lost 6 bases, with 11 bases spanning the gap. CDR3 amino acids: CASSVGLGDTQYF. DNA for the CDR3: TGTGCCAGCAGTGTCGGCCTGGGGGATACGCAGTATTTT.